The 20 T cell receptor beta chains given below trace back to one sample, sequenced in a study of blood T cell repertoires in COVID-19. Profiling relied on immunoSEQ multiplex PCR, and the TCRdb table lists in-frame clones only, not all of them. The sample contains hundreds of thousands of clones, 86% of which appear only once. The sequencing sample was made of peripheral blood. The origin of the receptors is a woman aged 60-75 years with COVID-19, enrolled during active disease.

The V gene is TRBV6-6, the J gene TRBJ2-3, with D possibly being TRBD1 (6 bases). CDR3 length: 16 residues. The ends were cut back, 5 bases at V and 3 bases at J, with 18 bases in the middle. Germline values: CDR1 MNHNY, CDR2 SVGAGI (reference sequence). The CDR3 region has the DNA TGTGCCAGCAGTGGATCCGCCGGGACATATACAGATACGCAGTATTTT. Amino acids: CASSGSAGTYTDTQYF.

The rearrangement joins TRBV5-8 to TRBJ1-6; 7 bases align to TRBD1. The V and J ends lost 0 bases and 10 bases, in that order; junction bases with no gene match: 7. This CDR3 is 15 amino acids long. The V gene's germline CDR1 is SGHTS and CDR2 YDEGEE. The CDR3 sequence is CASSLEGALRSPLHF. CDR3 sequence (DNA): TGTGCCAGCAGCTTGGAGGGGGCGCTTCGATCACCCCTCCACTTT.

The chain combines TRBV6-2 or TRBV6-3 with TRBJ1-2, with 9 bases fitting TRBD1. CDR3 length: 13 amino acids. Unmatched junction bases numbered 3, after V lost 5 bases and J lost 5 bases. Germline V gene data show CDR1 as MNHEY and CDR2 as SVGEGT. CDR3 sequence reads: CASSHGQGYGYTF. DNA of the CDR3: TGTGCCAGCAGTCACGGACAGGGGTATGGCTACACCTTC.

V usage is TRBV7-9 and J usage is TRBJ1-1; 8 bases line up with TRBD1. V was clipped by 5 bases and J by 4 bases; unmatched bases: 6. The CDR3 spans 14 residues. CDR1 is SEHNR, CDR2 FQNEAQ, per germline (reference sequence). Written as DNA, the CDR3 is TGTGCCAGCAGCACCAGGGGGCGAGGCACTGAAGCTTTCTTT. It specifies CASSTRGRGTEAFF.

In this sample, this clone turned up a few times. This sequence joins TRBV5-5 and TRBJ1-1, with D tentatively TRBD1 (5 bases). The CDR3 length is 14 residues. Germline CDR1 SGHKS, CDR2 YYEKEE (reference sequence). With 0 bases removed from V and 11 bases from J, the gap between germline ends came to 17 bases. As DNA, the CDR3 is TGTGCCAGCAGCTTGGATAGGCAGGCGGGGCTTGCTTTCTTT. This encodes CASSLDRQAGLAFF.

This chain connects TRBV24-1 to TRBJ2-1; 10 bases agree with TRBD1. Germline trimming cut 4 bases from V and 6 bases from J; bases unmatched to any gene: 5. CDR1 KGHDR and CDR2 SFDVKD come from the germline V gene. The CDR3 is made up of 15 amino acids. CDR3 DNA: TGTGCCACCAGTGAGGCGGGGACAGGGGTCAATGAGCAGTTCTTC. It is translated as CATSEAGTGVNEQFF.

This rearrangement joins TRBV4-1 to TRBJ1-2; 7 nucleotides line up with TRBD1. Unmatched junction bases numbered 3, after V lost 1 base and J lost 4 bases. The CDR3 consists of 14 residues. CDR1 and CDR2 (germline): MGHRA, YSYEKL. The CDR3 nucleotides are TGCGCCAGCAGCCAAGCAGGGGGATCCTATGGCTACACCTTC. Amino acid sequence: CASSQAGGSYGYTF.

The chain combines TRBV19 with TRBJ1-2; D may be TRBD1 (5 bases). The germline V gene has CDR1 LNHDA and CDR2 SQIVND (reference sequence). This CDR3 is 18 amino acids long. V lost 0 bases and J lost 8, with 25 bases in between. CDR3 residues: CASSIDWGPPGRVEGYTF. The CDR3 DNA reads as TGTGCCAGTAGTATAGATTGGGGCCCCCCTGGTCGGGTAGAAGGCTACACCTTC. Variable domain in full (rest from reference TRBV19 and TRBJ1-2): DGGITQSPKYLFRKEGQNVTLSCEQNLNHDAMYWYRQDPGQGLRLIYYSQIVNDFQKGDIAEGYSVSREKKESFPLTVTSAQKNPTAFYLCASSIDWGPPGRVEGYTFGSGTRLTVV.

The chain uses TRBV6-6 and TRBJ1-2, with TRBD1 matching 7 bases. The CDR3 spans 14 residues. V gave up 3 bases and J gave up 4 bases; unmatched junction bases: 5. Germline V gene lookup returns CDR1 MNHNY and CDR2 SVGAGI (reference sequence). This CDR3 is CASSYLQGGYGYTF. The CDR3 DNA reads TGTGCCAGCAGTTATCTGCAGGGGGGCTATGGCTACACCTTC.

V usage is TRBV9 and J usage is TRBJ2-1; D possibly corresponds to TRBD1 (6 bases). CDR3 length: 11 residues. The V gene lost 3 bases and the J gene lost 12 bases, with 10 bases spanning the gap. From germline, CDR1 is SGDLS and CDR2 YYNGEE. The CDR3 DNA reads as TGTGCCAGCAGCGCCAGGGGACCGCAGTTCTTC. It specifies CASSARGPQFF.

In its sample, this clone was seen a few times. J is TRBJ1-2 and V is TRBV7-9, with D tentatively TRBD1 (6 bases). V gave up 1 base and J gave up 4 bases, with 7 bases separating them. This CDR3 region has 13 residues. Germline lookup yields CDR1 SEHNR and CDR2 FQNEAQ (reference sequence). The CDR3 reads CASSLEQGYGYTF. The CDR3 nucleotides are TGTGCCAGCAGCTTAGAACAGGGCTATGGCTACACCTTC. The complete variable domain, with remaining parts taken from reference TRBV7-9 and TRBJ1-2, reads DTGVSQNPRHKITKRGQNVTFRCDPISEHNRLYWYRQTLGQGPEFLTYFQNEAQLEKSRLLSDRFSAERPKGSFSTLEIQRTEQGDSAMYLCASSLEQGYGYTFGSGTRLTVV.

The V and J genes are TRBV24-1 and TRBJ2-5; D perhaps matches TRBD2 (7 bases). In germline, CDR1 is KGHDR, CDR2 SFDVKD. The V end lost 6 bases, the J end lost 4 bases, and 11 bases lay between the germline ends. This CDR3 is 13 amino acids long. The CDR3 bases are TGTGCCACCAGTAGGGGAGGGGGAGAGACCCAGTACTTC. This codes for CATSRGGGETQYF.

The rearrangement links TRBV27 to TRBJ2-7, with TRBD1 identical over 9 bases. Germline V lookup: CDR1 MNHEY, CDR2 SMNVEV (reference sequence). CDR3 length: 13 residues. The V and J ends lost 4 bases and 7 bases, in that order; junction bases with no gene match: 5. CDR3 nucleotide sequence: TGTGCCAGCAGTTGGGGACAGGGATATGAGCAGTACTTC. This gives the protein CASSWGQGYEQYF.

The chain has TRBV2 and TRBJ2-5; possible D gene TRBD1, 6 bases. The germline V gene has CDR1 SNHLY and CDR2 FYNNEI. Trimming removed 6 bases at V and 5 bases at J, with 10 bases between. The CDR3 covers 12 residues. The CDR3 reads CASRQGPETQYF. Here the CDR3 DNA reads TGTGCCAGCAGACAGGGTCCGGAGACCCAGTACTTC.

The V call is TRBV6-6, the J call TRBJ1-2; D may be TRBD1 (6 bases). The length of the CDR3 is 12 residues. V dropped 6 bases and J dropped 7 bases, with 12 bases sitting between them. The germline V gene has CDR1 MNHNY and CDR2 SVGAGI (reference sequence). The CDR3 reads CASSTGGGGYTF. The CDR3 DNA reads as TGTGCCAGCAGCACGGGAGGGGGTGGCTACACCTTC.

The chain's CDR3 is CASSLDGSETQYF. CDR3 DNA: TGTGCCAGCAGTTTAGACGGTTCAGAGACCCAGTACTTC. The chain is built from TRBV12-3 or TRBV12-4 and TRBJ2-5; D is undetermined. CDR3 size: 13 residues. Deletions cut 1 base from V and 4 bases from J, with 7 bases between.

The genes are TRBV11-2 and TRBJ1-2; no reliable D call. Germline V gene data show CDR1 as SGHAT and CDR2 as FQNNGV. The CDR3 length is 17 residues. Trimming cost V 2 bases and J 0 bases, with 16 bases left between them. As DNA, the CDR3 is TGTGCCAGCAGCTTAATTTCAGTCACAGTTTCTAACTATGGCTACACCTTC. It yields the protein CASSLISVTVSNYGYTF.

The chain joins TRBV14 to TRBJ1-1, with D hard to call. The germline CDR1 and CDR2 sequences are SGHDN and FVKESK. V lost 0 bases, J lost 1 base, and 12 bases lay in between. The CDR3 has 16 amino acids. The CDR3 loop reads CASSQDYPVPNTEAFF. CDR3 in DNA: TGTGCCAGCAGCCAAGATTACCCAGTACCGAACACTGAAGCTTTCTTT.

The genes are TRBV30 and TRBJ2-7; 9 bases map to TRBD1. This CDR3 comprises 15 residues. CDR1 is GTSNPN and CDR2 is SVGIG in the germline V gene (reference sequence). J lost 2 bases, V lost 3 bases, and 8 bases had no gene match. The CDR3 bases are TGTGCCTGGAGCTTCCGGGACAGGGCTACCTACGAGCAGTACTTC. Protein: CAWSFRDRATYEQYF. Full variable domain (missing parts from reference TRBV30 and TRBJ2-7): SQTIHQWPATLVQPVGSPLSLECTVEGTSNPNLYWYRQAAGRGLQLLFYSVGIGQISSEVPQNLSASRPQDRQFILSSKKLLLSDSGFYLCAWSFRDRATYEQYFGPGTRLTVT.

The chain joins TRBV19 to TRBJ2-7; weak D call: TRBD1 (6 bases). Germline loops: CDR1 LNHDA, CDR2 SQIVND (reference sequence). Trimming left V 0 bases short and J 10 bases short, with 13 bases between. The CDR3 has 13 amino acids. The chain's CDR3 is CASSIEGADPQYF. In nucleotides, the CDR3 is TGTGCCAGTAGTATAGAGGGGGCGGATCCTCAGTACTTC.